This T cell receptor (beta chain) was profiled in a study of blood T cell repertoires in COVID-19. For the study at large: The analysed material was cDNA or gDNA that came from T cells, B-cell-depleted T cells, or PBMCs.

TCRdb's copy holds only in-frame clones and misses some; the assay was immunoSEQ multiplex PCR. The top ten hold 11% of the sample, which has 180,000 or so clones, 85% to 90% seen once. Trimming removed 5 bases from V and 9 bases from J; junction bases left unmatched: 7. Germline CDR1 reads MRHNA; CDR2 reads SNTAGT. This CDR3 has 15 residues. This TCR came from a woman aged 60-70 years with COVID-19, enrolled during active disease. The specimen was peripheral blood. The chain employs TRBV6-4 and TRBJ2-1; TRBD2 matches at 13 bases. CDR3 sequence reads: CASSSGTSGIGEQFF. For the CDR3, the DNA is TGTGCCAGCAGTTCCGGGACTAGCGGGATTGGTGAGCAGTTCTTC.